This T cell receptor (beta chain) was identified in a study of preoperative IRX-2 immunotherapy in early breast cancer. Treatment described: preoperative locoregional IRX-2 cytokine immunotherapy. This phase Ib study tested locoregional IRX-2 cytokine immunotherapy given before surgery. Assay used: immunoSEQ multiplex PCR; TCRdb lists only in-frame clones, some missing. Counted here are 3,000 to 4,500 clones, around two thirds occurring once; the ten biggest clones make up 12%. The CDR3 sequence is 14 residues long. The germline V gene has CDR1 MDHEN and CDR2 SYDVKM. V was shortened by 2 bases and J by 0 bases, with 6 bases between the two germline ends.

This sequence was found in a human donor with breast cancer. Source: tumor tissue, taken after IRX-2 immunotherapy. This chain joins TRBV28 and TRBJ2-3, with D hard to call. The CDR3 region has the DNA TGTGCCAGCAGTTTAGACGCGAGCACAGATACGCAGTATTTT. It specifies CASSLDASTDTQYF.